This T cell receptor (beta chain) was recovered during a study of T cells after yellow fever vaccination. This CDR3 has 13 residues. V lost 0 bases and J lost 5, with 10 bases in between. Per the germline V gene, CDR1 is DFQATT and CDR2 is SNEGSKA (reference sequence). TCRdb itself ran the 5' RACE reads through MiXCR, one entry per CDR3 protein. This sample has approximately 180,000 distinct CDR3 sequences; approximately 6.2% occur once, and the top ten carry 2.9%. In its sample, this clonotype was seen many times. The sequence came from a man younger than 35 who received the YFV17D yellow fever vaccine. The chain employs TRBV20-1 and TRBJ2-5; unclear D gene. The sample in question was CD4+ T cells sorted from PBMCs, obtained on the day of the first yellow fever vaccination. In DNA form, the CDR3 reads TGCAGTGCTAGAGAGGCGCTACTGGAGACCCAGTACTTC. It is translated as CSAREALLETQYF.